A single T cell receptor (beta chain) is shown here with its context. Antigen: not known. TCRdb keeps only in-frame clones here, not all; method: immunoSEQ multiplex PCR. The sample records about 68,000 clones, 83% being singletons. The germline CDR1 and CDR2 sequences are SGHTA and FQGNSA. Trimming cost V 5 bases and J 3 bases, with 8 bases left between them. The CDR3 runs 12 residues. This sample was taken from a study of OX40 agonist ivuxolimab in advanced cancers. Overall study context: Prior checkpoint blockade (anti-PD-1, anti-PD-L1 or anti-CTLA-4) was permitted; around 37% had it. One hepatocellular carcinoma and a couple of cutaneous melanoma patients partially responded. Broader study findings: Dosing at 0.1 to 3.0 mg/kg was accompanied by clonal expansion of CD4+ and CD8+ blood T cells by week 6.

Patients were ruled out by autoimmune disease history or systemic immunosuppression. The J gene is TRBJ2-7, the V gene TRBV7-2, with a tentative D call TRBD1 (5 bases). This specimen was CD4+ or CD8+ T cells sorted from blood, taken in a trial of the OX40 agonist ivuxolimab. The TCR originated in an adult with an advanced solid tumor such as melanoma, head and neck, liver or kidney cancer. This chain's CDR3 is CASSDSYYEQYF. The CDR3 region has the DNA TGTGCCAGCAGCGACAGCTACTACGAGCAGTACTTC.